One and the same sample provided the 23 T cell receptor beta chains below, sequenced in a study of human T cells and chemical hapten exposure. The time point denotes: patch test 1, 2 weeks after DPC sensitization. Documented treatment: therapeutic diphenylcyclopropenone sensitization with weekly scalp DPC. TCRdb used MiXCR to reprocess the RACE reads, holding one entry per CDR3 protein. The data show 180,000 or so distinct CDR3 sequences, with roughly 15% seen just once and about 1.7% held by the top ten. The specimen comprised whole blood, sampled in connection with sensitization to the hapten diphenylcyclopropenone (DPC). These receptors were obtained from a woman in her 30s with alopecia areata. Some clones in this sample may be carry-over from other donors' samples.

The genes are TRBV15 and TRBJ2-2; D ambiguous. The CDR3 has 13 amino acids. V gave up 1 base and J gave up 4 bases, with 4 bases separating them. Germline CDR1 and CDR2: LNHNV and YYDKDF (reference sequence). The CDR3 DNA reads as TGTGCCACCAGCAGAGGTTCCACCGGGGAGCTGTTTTTT. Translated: CATSRGSTGELFF.

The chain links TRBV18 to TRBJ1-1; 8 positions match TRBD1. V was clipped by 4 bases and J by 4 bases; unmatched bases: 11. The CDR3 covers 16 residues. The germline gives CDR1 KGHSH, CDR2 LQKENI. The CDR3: CASSLSRQGMFTEAFF. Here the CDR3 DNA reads TGTGCCAGCTCACTAAGTAGACAGGGGATGTTCACTGAAGCTTTCTTT.

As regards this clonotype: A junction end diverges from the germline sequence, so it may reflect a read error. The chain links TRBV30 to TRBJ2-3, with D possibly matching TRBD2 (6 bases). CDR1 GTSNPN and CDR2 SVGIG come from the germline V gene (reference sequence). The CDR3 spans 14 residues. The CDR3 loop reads CAWSVGRGEDTQCF. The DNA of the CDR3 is TGTGCCTGGAGTGTGGGGCGGGGAGAGGATACGCAGTGTTTT.

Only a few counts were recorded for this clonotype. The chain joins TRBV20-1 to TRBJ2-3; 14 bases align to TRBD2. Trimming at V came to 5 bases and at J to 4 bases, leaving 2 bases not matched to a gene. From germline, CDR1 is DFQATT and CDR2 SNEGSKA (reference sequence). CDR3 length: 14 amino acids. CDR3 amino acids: CSAATSGGADTQYF. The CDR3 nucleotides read TGCAGTGCTGCGACTAGCGGGGGGGCAGATACGCAGTATTTT.

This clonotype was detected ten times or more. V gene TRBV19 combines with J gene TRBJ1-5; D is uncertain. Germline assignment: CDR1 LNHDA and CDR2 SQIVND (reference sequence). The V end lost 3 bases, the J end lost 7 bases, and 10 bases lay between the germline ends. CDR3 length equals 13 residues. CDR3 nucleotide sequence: TGTGCCAGTAGTATGATTGGGCGGCAGCCCCAGCATTTT. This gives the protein CASSMIGRQPQHF.

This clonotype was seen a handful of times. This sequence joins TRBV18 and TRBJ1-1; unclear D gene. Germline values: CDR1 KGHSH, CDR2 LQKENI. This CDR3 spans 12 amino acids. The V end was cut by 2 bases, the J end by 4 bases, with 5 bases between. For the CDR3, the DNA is TGTGCCAGCTCACCAGGGCCCACTGAAGCTTTCTTT. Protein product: CASSPGPTEAFF. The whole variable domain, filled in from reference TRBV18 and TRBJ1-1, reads NAGVMQNPRHLVRRRGQEARLRCSPMKGHSHVYWYRQLPEEGLKFMVYLQKENIIDESGMPKERFSAEFPKEGPSILRIQQVVRGDSAAYFCASSPGPTEAFFGQGTRLTVV.

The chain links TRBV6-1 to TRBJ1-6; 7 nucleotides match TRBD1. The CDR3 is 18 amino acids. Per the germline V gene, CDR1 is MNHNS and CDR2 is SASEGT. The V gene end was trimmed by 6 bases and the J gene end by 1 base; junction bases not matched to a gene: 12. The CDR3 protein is CASSVHRQGGSYNSPLHF. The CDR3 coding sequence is TGTGCCAGCAGCGTTCATCGACAGGGTGGATCCTATAATTCACCCCTCCACTTT.

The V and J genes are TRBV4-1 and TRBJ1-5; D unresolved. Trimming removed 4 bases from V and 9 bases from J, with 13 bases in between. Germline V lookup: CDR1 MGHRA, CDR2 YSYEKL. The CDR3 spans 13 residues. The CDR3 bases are TGCGCCAGCAGCCGAGTCTTAGTGGCGCCCCAGCATTTT. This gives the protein CASSRVLVAPQHF.

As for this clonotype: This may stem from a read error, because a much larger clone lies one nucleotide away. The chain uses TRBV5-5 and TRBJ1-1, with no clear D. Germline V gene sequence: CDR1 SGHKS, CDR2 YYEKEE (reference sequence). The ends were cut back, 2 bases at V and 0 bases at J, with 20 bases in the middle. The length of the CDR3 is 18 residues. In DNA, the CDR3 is TGTGCCAGCAGCTTCAACCTTGGCGCCCGTGTGATGAACACTGAAGCTTTCTTT. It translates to CASSFNLGARVMNTEAFF. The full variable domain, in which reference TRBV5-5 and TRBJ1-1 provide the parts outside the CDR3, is DAGVTQSPTHLIKTRGQQVTLRCSPISGHKSVSWYQQVLGQGPQFIFQYYEKEERGRGNFPDRFSARQFPNYSSELNVNALLLGDSALYLCASSFNLGARVMNTEAFFGQGTRLTVV.

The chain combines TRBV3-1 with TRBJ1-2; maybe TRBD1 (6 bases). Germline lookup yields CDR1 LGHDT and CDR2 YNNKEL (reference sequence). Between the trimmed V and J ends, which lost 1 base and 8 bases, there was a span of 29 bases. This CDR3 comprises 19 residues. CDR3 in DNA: TGTGCCAGCAGCCAAGCGACGGGGACAACGGATACGGGTAGGGACGGCTACACCTTC. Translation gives CASSQATGTTDTGRDGYTF.

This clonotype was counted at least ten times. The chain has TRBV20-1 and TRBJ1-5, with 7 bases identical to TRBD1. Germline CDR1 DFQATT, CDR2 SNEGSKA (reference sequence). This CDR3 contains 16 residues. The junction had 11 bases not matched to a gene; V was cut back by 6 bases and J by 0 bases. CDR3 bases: TGCAGTGCGAGAAATGCGGGACAGAATAGCAATCAGCCCCAGCATTTT. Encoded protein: CSARNAGQNSNQPQHF.

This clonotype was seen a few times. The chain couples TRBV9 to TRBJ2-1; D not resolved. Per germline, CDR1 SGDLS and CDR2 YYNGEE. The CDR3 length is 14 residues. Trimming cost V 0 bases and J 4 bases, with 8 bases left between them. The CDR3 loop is CASSVVRVYNEQFF. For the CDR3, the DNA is TGTGCCAGCAGCGTAGTACGGGTTTACAATGAGCAGTTCTTC.

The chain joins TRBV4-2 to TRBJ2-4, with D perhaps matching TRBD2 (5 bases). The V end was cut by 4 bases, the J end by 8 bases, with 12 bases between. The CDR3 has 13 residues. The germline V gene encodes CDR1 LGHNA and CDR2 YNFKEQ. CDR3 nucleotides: TGTGCCAGCAGCCGAGTCGGGGATGACATTCAGTACTTC. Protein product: CASSRVGDDIQYF.

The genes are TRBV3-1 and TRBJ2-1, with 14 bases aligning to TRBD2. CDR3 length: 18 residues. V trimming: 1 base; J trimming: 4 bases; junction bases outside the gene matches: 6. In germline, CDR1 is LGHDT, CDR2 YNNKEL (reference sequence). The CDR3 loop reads CASSQAGTSGSLYNEQFF. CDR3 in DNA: TGTGCCAGCAGCCAAGCCGGGACTAGCGGGAGTTTGTACAATGAGCAGTTCTTC.

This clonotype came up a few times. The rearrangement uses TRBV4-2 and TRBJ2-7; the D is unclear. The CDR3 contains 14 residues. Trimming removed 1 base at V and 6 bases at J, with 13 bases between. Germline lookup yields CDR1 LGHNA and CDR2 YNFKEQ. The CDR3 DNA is TGTGCCAGCAGCCAAGGACCGACTGGGTCCGAGCAGTACTTC. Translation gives CASSQGPTGSEQYF.

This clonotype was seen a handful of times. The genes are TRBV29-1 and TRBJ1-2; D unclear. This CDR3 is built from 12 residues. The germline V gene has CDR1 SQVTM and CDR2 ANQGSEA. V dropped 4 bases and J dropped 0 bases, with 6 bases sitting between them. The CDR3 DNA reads TGCAGCGTTGGGGTGTCTAACTATGGCTACACCTTC. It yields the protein CSVGVSNYGYTF.

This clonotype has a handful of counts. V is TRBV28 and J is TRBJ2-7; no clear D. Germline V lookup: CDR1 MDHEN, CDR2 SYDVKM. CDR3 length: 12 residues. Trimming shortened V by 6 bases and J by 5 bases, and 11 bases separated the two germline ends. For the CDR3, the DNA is TGTGCCAGCAGGAAGACTGTCCACGAGCAGTACTTC. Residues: CASRKTVHEQYF.

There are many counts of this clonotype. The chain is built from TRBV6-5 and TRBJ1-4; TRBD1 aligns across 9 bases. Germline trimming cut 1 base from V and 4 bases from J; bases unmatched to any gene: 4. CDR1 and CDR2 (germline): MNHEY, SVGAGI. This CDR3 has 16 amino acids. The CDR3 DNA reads TGTGCCAGCAGTTACTTACCGGGACAGGGTAATGAAAAACTGTTTTTT. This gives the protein CASSYLPGQGNEKLFF.

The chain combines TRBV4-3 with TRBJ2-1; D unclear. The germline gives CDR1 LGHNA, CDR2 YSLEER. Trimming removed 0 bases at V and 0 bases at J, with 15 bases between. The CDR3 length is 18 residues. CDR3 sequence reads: CASSQDRATSGSYNEQFF. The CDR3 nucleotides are TGCGCCAGCAGCCAAGACCGGGCTACCAGTGGCTCCTACAATGAGCAGTTCTTC.

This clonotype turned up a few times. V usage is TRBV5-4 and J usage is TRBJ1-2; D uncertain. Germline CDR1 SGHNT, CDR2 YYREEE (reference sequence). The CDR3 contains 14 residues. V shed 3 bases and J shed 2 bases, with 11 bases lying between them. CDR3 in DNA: TGTGCCAGCAGCTCGGACGGAGCCAACTATGGCTACACCTTC. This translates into CASSSDGANYGYTF.

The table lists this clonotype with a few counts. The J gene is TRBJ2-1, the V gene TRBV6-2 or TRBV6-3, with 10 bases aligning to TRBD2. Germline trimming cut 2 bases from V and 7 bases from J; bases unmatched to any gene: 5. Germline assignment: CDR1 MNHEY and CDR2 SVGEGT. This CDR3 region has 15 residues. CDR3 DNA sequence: TGTGCCAGCAGTTACGGTCTAGCGGGAGAAAATGAGCAGTTCTTC. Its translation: CASSYGLAGENEQFF.

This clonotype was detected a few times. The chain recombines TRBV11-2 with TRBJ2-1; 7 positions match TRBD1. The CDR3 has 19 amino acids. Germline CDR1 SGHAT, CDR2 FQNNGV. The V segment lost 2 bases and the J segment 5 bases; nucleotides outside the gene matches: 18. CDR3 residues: CASSLSTGPPTGKNNEQFF. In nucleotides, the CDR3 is TGTGCCAGCAGCTTATCCACCGGTCCCCCGACAGGGAAGAACAATGAGCAGTTCTTC.

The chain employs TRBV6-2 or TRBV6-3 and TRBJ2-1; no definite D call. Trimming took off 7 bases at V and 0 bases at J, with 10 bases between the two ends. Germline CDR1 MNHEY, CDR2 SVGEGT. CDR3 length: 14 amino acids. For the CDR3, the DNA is TGTGCCAGCAATGTGCAGAGCTCCTACAATGAGCAGTTCTTC. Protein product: CASNVQSSYNEQFF.